This TCR beta chain came from a study of T cells in Graves' hyperthyroidism and ophthalmopathy. Study outcomes and limitations: Most thyroid clonotypes with frequency above 0.001 were detected in blood.

Diagnoses rested on clinical symptoms, serum thyroxine and TRAb, thyroid ultrasound and orbital computed tomography. The CDR3 extends over 13 amino acids. CDR1 SEHNR and CDR2 FQNEAQ come from the germline V gene (reference sequence). The V end was cut by 2 bases, the J end by 10 bases, with 14 bases between. On this clonotype itself: Its antigen is not identified.

RNA transcripts gave rise to amplified TCR beta CDR3 regions. TCR CDR3 underwent first-round RT-PCR with the HTBI primer set. TCRdb re-called the multiplex PCR reads with MiXCR, one entry per CDR3 protein. The data show some 770,000 distinct CDR3 sequences, around 15% seen once. The rearrangement joins TRBV7-9 to TRBJ1-1; D not resolved. Sequences were obtained from blood. The clonotype comes from a man in his late teens or twenties with Graves' hyperthyroidism. The CDR3 reads CASSLSVEGAAFF. The CDR3 DNA reads TGTGCCAGCAGCTTATCCGTGGAGGGCGCAGCTTTCTTT.